Here is one T cell receptor beta chain with its context. The entry originates in a study of response to subunit inactivated influenza vaccine. TCRdb recomputed calls from the RT-PCR reads with MiXCR, one row per CDR3 protein. The sample records 450,000 to 700,000 distinct CDR3 sequences, less than 15% being singletons. The CDR3 is made up of 16 amino acids. The ends lost 3 bases at V and 6 bases at J; junction bases unmatched: 5. Germline V gene data show CDR1 as KGHDR and CDR2 as SFDVKD. The sample in question was PBMCs from blood, obtained 11 to 12 days after vaccination. The TCR was taken from a man in his fifties who received an inactivated influenza vaccine. The chain recombines TRBV24-1 with TRBJ2-1; TRBD2 aligns across 12 bases. This chain's CDR3 is CATSDTGLAGFNEQFF. In nucleotides, the CDR3 is TGTGCCACCAGTGATACCGGACTAGCGGGATTCAATGAGCAGTTCTTC.